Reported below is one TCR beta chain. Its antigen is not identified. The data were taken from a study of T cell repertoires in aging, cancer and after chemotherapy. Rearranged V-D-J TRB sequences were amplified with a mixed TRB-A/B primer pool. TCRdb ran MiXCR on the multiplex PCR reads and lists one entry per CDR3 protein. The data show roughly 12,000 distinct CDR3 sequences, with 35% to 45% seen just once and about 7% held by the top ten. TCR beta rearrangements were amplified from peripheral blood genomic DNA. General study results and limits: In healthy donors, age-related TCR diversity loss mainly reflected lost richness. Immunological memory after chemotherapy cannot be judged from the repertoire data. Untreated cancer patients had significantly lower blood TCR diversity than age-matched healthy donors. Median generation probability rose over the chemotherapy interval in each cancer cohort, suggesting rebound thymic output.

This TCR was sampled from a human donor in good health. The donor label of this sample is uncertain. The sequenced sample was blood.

As DNA, the CDR3 is TGTGCCAGCAGCTTAGCAGACAGGGAGCTGTTTTTT. Protein product: CASSLADRELFF. The V call is TRBV11-2, the J call TRBJ2-2; D gene ambiguous. Germline loops: CDR1 SGHAT, CDR2 FQNNGV. This CDR3 spans 12 amino acids. The germline V and J ends were trimmed by 1 base and 9 bases, with 6 bases remaining between them.